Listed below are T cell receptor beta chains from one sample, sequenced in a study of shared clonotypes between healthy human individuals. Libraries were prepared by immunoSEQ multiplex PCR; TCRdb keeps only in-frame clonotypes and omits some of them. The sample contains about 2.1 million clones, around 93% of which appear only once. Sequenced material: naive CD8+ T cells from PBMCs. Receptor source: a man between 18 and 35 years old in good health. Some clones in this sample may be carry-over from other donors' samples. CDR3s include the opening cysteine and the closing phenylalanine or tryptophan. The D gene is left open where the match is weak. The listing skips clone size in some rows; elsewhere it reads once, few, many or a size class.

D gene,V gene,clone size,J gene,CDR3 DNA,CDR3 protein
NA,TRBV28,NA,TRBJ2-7,TGTGCCAGCAGCCGACAGGCAAACTCCTACGAGCAGTACTTC,CASSRQANSYEQYF
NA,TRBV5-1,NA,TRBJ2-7,TGCGCCAGCAGCGAGGACTACACGTTCTACGAGCAGTACTTC,CASSEDYTFYEQYF
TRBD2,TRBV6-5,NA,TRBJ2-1,TGTGCCAGCAGTTACGGGGTGAGCGGGAGGCTTAATGAGCAGTTCTTC,CASSYGVSGRLNEQFF
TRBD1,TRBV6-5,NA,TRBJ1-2,TGTGCCAGCAGTCTGGGACAGATCTATGGCTACACCTTC,CASSLGQIYGYTF
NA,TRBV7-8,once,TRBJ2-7,TGTGCCAGCAGCTTAAGGCATAGCTCCTACGAGCAGTACTTC,CASSLRHSSYEQYF
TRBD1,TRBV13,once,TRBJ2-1,TGTGCCAGCAGCTTAAATGACAGGGGGGCAGAGCAGTTCTTC,CASSLNDRGAEQFF
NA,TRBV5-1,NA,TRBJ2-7,TGCGCCAGCAGCTTTAGTGTTGACTACGAGCAGTACTTC,CASSFSVDYEQYF
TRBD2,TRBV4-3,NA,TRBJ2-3,TGCGCCAGCAGCCACGGACTAGCGGGAGGGCCAAGAGATACGCAGTATTTT,CASSHGLAGGPRDTQYF
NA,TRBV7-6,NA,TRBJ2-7,TGTGCCAGCAGCTTAGAGAGTCCACCCCTCCCATACGAGCAGTACTTC,CASSLESPPLPYEQYF
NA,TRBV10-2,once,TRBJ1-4,TGCGCCAGCAGTGCGACAGCGGTTAATGAAAAACTGTTTTTT,CASSATAVNEKLFF
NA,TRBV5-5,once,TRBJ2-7,TGTGCCAGCAGCTACTCTTGGAGGGACTACGAGCAGTACTTC,CASSYSWRDYEQYF
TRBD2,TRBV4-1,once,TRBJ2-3,TGCGCCAGCAGCCAAGTCACTAGCGTATCTAGCACAGATACGCAGTATTTT,CASSQVTSVSSTDTQYF
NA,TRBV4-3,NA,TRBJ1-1,TGCGCCAGCAGCCACGGACAGACCTCAAACACTGAAGCTTTCTTT,CASSHGQTSNTEAFF
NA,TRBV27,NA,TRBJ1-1,TGTGCCAGCAGTTTACGGGGAATGAACACTGAAGCTTTCTTT,CASSLRGMNTEAFF
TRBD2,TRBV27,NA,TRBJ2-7,TGTGCCCGACTCAGTCACGGACTAGCGGGAGGTCGCCCTTCCGATCACGAGCAGTACTTC,CARLSHGLAGGRPSDHEQYF
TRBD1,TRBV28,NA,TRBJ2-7,TGTGCCAGCAGATGGACAGGGACCTACGAGCAGTACTTC,CASRWTGTYEQYF
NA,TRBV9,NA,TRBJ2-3,TGTGCCAGCAGCGCCCCACGCCGTAGCGTTGAACGCACAGATACGCAGTATTTT,CASSAPRRSVERTDTQYF
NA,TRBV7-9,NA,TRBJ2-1,TGTGCCAGCAGGCCTGGCTACAATGAGCAGTTCTTC,CASRPGYNEQFF
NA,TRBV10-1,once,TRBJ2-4,TGCGCCAGCAGTTCGGTCGGGCCAGGTAGAGCCAAAAACATTCAGTACTTC,CASSSVGPGRAKNIQYF
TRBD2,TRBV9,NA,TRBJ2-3,TGTGCCAGCAGCGGAGCGGGGCCGAGCACAGATACGCAGTATTTT,CASSGAGPSTDTQYF
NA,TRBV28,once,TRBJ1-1,TGTGCCAGCAGTTCGGGAATTGGTGAAGGGGACACTGAAGCTTTCTTT,CASSSGIGEGDTEAFF
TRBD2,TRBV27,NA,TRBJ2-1,TGTGCCAGCACAATCACTAGCGGGAGTATCAATGAGCAGTTCTTC,CASTITSGSINEQFF
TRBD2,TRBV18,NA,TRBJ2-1,TGTGCCAGCTCACCCGGGCGGGAGGGTTACAATGAGCAGTTCTTC,CASSPGREGYNEQFF
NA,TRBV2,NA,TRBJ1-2,TGTGCCAGCAGTGAATCTGGCAGGTTCTATGGCTACACCTTC,CASSESGRFYGYTF
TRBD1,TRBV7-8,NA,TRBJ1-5,TGTGCCAGCAGCTTGGCTACGGGGACAGGGGGTGGCAATCAGCCCCAGCATTTT,CASSLATGTGGGNQPQHF
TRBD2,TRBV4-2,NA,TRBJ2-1,TGTGCCAGCAGCCAAGGACTTCGAGGGATCGCGGGAGCCTACAATGAGCAGTTCTTC,CASSQGLRGIAGAYNEQFF
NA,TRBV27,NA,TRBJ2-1,TGTGCCAGCAGCTTAACAAGCGGCTCCTACAATGAGCAGTTCTTC,CASSLTSGSYNEQFF
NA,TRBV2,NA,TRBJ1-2,TGTGCCAGCACAGCTAACTATGGCTACACCTTC,CASTANYGYTF
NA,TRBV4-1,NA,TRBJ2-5,TGCGCCAGCAGCCAATCACCCGAAGAGACCCAGTACTTC,CASSQSPEETQYF
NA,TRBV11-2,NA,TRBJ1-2,TGTGCCAGCAGCCCGGAGGGGTCCGACTATGGCTACACCTTC,CASSPEGSDYGYTF
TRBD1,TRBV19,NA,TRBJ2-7,TGTGCCAGTAGTCCCCATGGGGGACAGGGAAAGTACTTC,CASSPHGGQGKYF
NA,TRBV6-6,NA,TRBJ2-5,TGTGCCAGCACCGCCGCCGGAGAGACCCAGTACTTC,CASTAAGETQYF
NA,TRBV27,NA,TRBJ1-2,TGTGCCAGCAGAACAGGAGCTAACTATGGCTACACCTTC,CASRTGANYGYTF
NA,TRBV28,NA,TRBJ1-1,TGTGCCAGCAGTCCCCGGGCCTACGGGGGGCACACTGAAGCTTTCTTT,CASSPRAYGGHTEAFF
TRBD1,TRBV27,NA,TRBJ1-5,TGTGCCAGCAGTCACTCGACAGGGGGCGATCAGCCCCAGCATTTT,CASSHSTGGDQPQHF
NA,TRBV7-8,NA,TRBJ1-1,TGTGCCAGCAGCCCACAGACAGGACTGAACACTGAAGCTTTCTTT,CASSPQTGLNTEAFF
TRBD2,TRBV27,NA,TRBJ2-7,TGTGCCAGCAGCCCCGGGGGGGCGGGGCCGTACGAGCAGTACTTC,CASSPGGAGPYEQYF
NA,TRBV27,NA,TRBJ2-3,TGTGCCAGCAGTTTGGACACCGGAGATACGCAGTATTTT,CASSLDTGDTQYF
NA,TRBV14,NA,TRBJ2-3,TGTGCCAGCAGCCAAGAGGGGATCACTAGCACAGATACGCAGTATTTT,CASSQEGITSTDTQYF
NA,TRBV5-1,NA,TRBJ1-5,TGCGCCAGCAGCTTCGTAGGGGTAAGTCAGCCCCAGCATTTT,CASSFVGVSQPQHF
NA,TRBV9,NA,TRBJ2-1,TGTGCCAGCAGGGGGCCGGGGGTTAATGAGCAGTTCTTC,CASRGPGVNEQFF
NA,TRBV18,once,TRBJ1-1,TGTGCCAGCTCACCTAGTAGAGCGAACACTGAAGCTTTCTTT,CASSPSRANTEAFF
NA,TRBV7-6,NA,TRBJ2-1,TGTGCCAGCAGCTTAGATTTCGCGAGTGAGCAGTTCTTC,CASSLDFASEQFF
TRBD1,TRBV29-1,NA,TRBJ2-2,TGCAGCGCCCAAACCAGGGGGCAAGGGAACACCGGGGAGCTGTTTTTT,CSAQTRGQGNTGELFF
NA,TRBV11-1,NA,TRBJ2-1,TGTGCCAGCAGCTTAGCGCGCACAGGCGTACCGCAGTTCTTC,CASSLARTGVPQFF
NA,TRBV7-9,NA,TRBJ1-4,TGTGCCAGCAGCCAGGAGGTTTTCACTAATGAAAAACTGTTTTTT,CASSQEVFTNEKLFF
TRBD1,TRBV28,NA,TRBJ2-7,TGTGCCAGCAGTTTATGGACAGGGGGGGTTAGGAGCTCCTACGAGCAGTACTTC,CASSLWTGGVRSSYEQYF
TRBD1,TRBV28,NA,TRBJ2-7,TGTGCCAGCGGGACAGGGGGGTCCTACGAGCAGTACTTC,CASGTGGSYEQYF
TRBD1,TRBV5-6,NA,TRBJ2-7,TGTGCCAGCAGCCCCACGGGACAGGGACTCTACGAGCAGTACTTC,CASSPTGQGLYEQYF
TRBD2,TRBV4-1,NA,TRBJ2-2,TGCGCCAGCAGCCAAGTTTGGCGGGAGAAGATCACCGGGGAGCTGTTTTTT,CASSQVWREKITGELFF
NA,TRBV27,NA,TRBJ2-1,TGTGCCAGCAGAGAGACCCGCGGGCAGGGGCATGAGCAGTTCTTC,CASRETRGQGHEQFF